The present T cell receptor (beta chain) was sequenced within a study of blood T cell repertoires in COVID-19. For the study at large: Acute and convalescent COVID-19 specimens originated in the United States, Italy and Spain. The cDNA or gDNA used as material had been derived from T cells, B-cell-depleted T cells, or PBMCs.

Authors' analysis steps: Scientists estimated how many nucleated cells there were by amplifying reference gene primers. Clones were read by immunoSEQ multiplex PCR, and TCRdb kept only the in-frame ones, dropping some. V and J calls and clone size are given by that table; D and trimming were obtained from the DNA. The sample has under 75,000 clones, just under 80% seen once. This CDR3 contains 15 residues. Germline V gene lookup returns CDR1 WSHSY and CDR2 SAAADI. The junction had 9 bases not matched to a gene; V was cut back by 8 bases and J by 2 bases. Sequencing was done on a sample of peripheral blood. The chain couples TRBV10-2 to TRBJ2-3, with 8 bases that match TRBD2. This TCR came from a woman in her sixties or seventies with acute or convalescent COVID-19. CDR3 bases: TGCGCCAGCCACTCACTAGCGGAATACACAGATACGCAGTATTTT. Its protein product is CASHSLAEYTDTQYF.